This T cell receptor (beta chain) derives from a study of blood T cell repertoires in COVID-19. Overall study context: COVID-19 samples from acute and convalescent phases originated in the United States, Italy and Spain.

Deletions cut 5 bases from V and 4 bases from J, with 9 bases between. The CDR3 is 13 amino acids. Per germline, CDR1 PRHDT and CDR2 FYEKMQ (reference sequence). Profiling relied on immunoSEQ multiplex PCR, and the TCRdb table lists in-frame clones only, not all of them. The profile shows approximately 250,000 clones, approximately 87% of them singletons. The V and J genes are TRBV13 and TRBJ2-1; a possible D gene is TRBD2 (6 bases). The sample was peripheral blood. The origin of this receptor is a man between 60 and 75 years old who had recovered from COVID-19. The CDR3 DNA reads TGTGCCAGCAGCCTACGGGGGTACAATGAGCAGTTCTTC. This codes for CASSLRGYNEQFF.